The clone carrying this TCR beta chain was observed a few times. This record belongs to a study of identifying expanded T cells in peripheral blood. The protocol was immunoSEQ multiplex PCR, while the TCRdb copy is restricted to in-frame clones and leaves out a portion. The table lists 81,000 or so clones, 84% of them singletons. The sequenced material came from blood. The sequence derives from a person aged 18-70 years in good health.

CDR3 in DNA: TGTGCCAGCAGTTTAGAAGGAGGCACCTACGAGCAGTACTTC. Protein sequence: CASSLEGGTYEQYF. The chain is built from TRBV28 and TRBJ2-7; D is possibly TRBD2 (5 bases). In germline, CDR1 is MDHEN, CDR2 SYDVKM. Trimming took 2 bases from V and 2 from J, leaving 10 bases between them. The CDR3 consists of 14 residues.